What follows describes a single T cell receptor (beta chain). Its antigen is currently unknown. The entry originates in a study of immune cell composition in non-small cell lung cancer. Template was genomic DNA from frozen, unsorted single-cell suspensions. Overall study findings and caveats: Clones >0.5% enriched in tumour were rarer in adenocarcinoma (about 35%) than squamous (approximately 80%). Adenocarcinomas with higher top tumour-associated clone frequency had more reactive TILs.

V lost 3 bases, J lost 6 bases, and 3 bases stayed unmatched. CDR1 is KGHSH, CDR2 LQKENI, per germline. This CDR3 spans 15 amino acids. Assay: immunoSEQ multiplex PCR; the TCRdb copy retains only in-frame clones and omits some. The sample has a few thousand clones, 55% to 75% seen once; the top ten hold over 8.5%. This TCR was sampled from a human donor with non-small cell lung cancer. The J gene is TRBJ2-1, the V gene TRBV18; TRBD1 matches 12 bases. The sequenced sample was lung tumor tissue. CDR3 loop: CASSPGQGASNEQFF. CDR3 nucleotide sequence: TGTGCCAGCTCACCGGGACAGGGGGCCTCCAATGAGCAGTTCTTC. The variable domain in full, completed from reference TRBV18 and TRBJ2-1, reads NAGVMQNPRHLVRRRGQEARLRCSPMKGHSHVYWYRQLPEEGLKFMVYLQKENIIDESGMPKERFSAEFPKEGPSILRIQQVVRGDSAAYFCASSPGQGASNEQFFGPGTRLTVL.